This T cell receptor beta chain was identified during a study of blood T cell repertoires in COVID-19. On the study more broadly: The United States, Italy and Spain provided the acute and convalescent COVID-19 samples. The analysed material was cDNA or gDNA that came from T cells, B-cell-depleted T cells, or PBMCs.

This CDR3 region has 13 residues. Trimming took off 7 bases at V and 5 bases at J, with 12 bases between the two ends. Germline V lookup: CDR1 MNHEY, CDR2 SVGAGI. As originally analysed: By means of reference gene primer amplification, nucleated cell counts were estimated. The data were produced by immunoSEQ multiplex PCR, yet TCRdb's version contains in-frame clones alone and is incomplete. Clone size and the V and J calls come from that table; the DNA yielded D and trimming. The sample records roughly 320,000 clones, around 90% being singletons. This TCR derives from a man aged 65 to 85 with acute or convalescent COVID-19. The rearrangement links TRBV6-5 to TRBJ2-4, with no clear D. The sample was peripheral blood. This CDR3 reads CASTTAAQNIQYF. DNA for the CDR3: TGTGCCAGCACCACTGCCGCCCAAAACATTCAGTACTTC.